This T cell receptor beta chain was sequenced for a study of tumor-infiltrating lymphocytes in oesophageal squamous cell carcinoma. The CDR3 totals 13 residues. CDR1 and CDR2 from the germline V gene are SGHTA and FQGTGA. TCRdb re-called the PCR reads through MiXCR, storing one row per CDR3 protein. This sample has around 16,000 distinct CDR3 sequences, with roughly 46% found just once. The chain joins TRBV7-3 to TRBJ2-1; D unclear. Matching the DNA end better, TRBJ2-5 makes the J call doubtful. Sequencing was performed on blood. The clonotype comes from a female donor with esophageal squamous cell carcinoma. The CDR3 DNA is TGTGCCAGCAGCTTCGGCCGCGAAGAGACCCAGTACTTC. Translation: CASSFGREETQYF.